This TCR beta chain originates from a study of tumor and adjacent non-tumor tissue in lung cancer. As for the study in general: Some 4.2 million productive TCRbeta reads were obtained per sample on average. Overall study results and limits: Tumor tissue had significantly higher TCR diversity than normal lung.

About this clonotype itself: Its antigen is not known. One junction end disagrees with the germline gene, perhaps due to a read error.

The template was RNA from unsorted bulk tissue. A modified ARM-PCR protocol with three rounds of nested PCR amplified TCRbeta. Via MiXCR, TCRdb re-called the multiplex PCR reads, giving one row per CDR3 protein. The repertoire has fewer than 85,000 distinct CDR3 sequences, about 80% of them found once; the top ten carry 25% to 30%. Germline loops: CDR1 ENHRY, CDR2 SYGVKD. The CDR3 spans 20 residues. This clonotype originated in a man in his sixties with non-small cell lung cancer. The sequencing input was lung tumor tissue. The V and J genes are TRBV10-3 and TRBJ2-6, with TRBD2 matching over 7 bases. The CDR3 nucleotides read TGTGCCATCAGTGCACGTCGGCCTAGAGGGAGGGACTCTGGGGCCCACGTACTGACTTTC. This sequence encodes CAISARRPRGRDSGAHVLTF.